A single sample is the source of the 7 T cell receptor beta chains below, sequenced in a study of cytomegalovirus exposure and HLA in healthy donors. PCR amplification relied on 60 Vbeta primers (plus 13 Jbeta primers). Profiling relied on immunoSEQ multiplex PCR, and the TCRdb table lists in-frame clones only, not all of them. The repertoire has tens of thousands of clones, around three fifths of them found once; the top ten carry roughly 21%. Sequencing was done on a sample of PBMCs. The receptors come from a woman between 50 and 59 years old in good health and CMV-seropositive.

The chain combines TRBV7-3 with TRBJ2-3; D may be TRBD2 (6 bases). The CDR3 spans 13 residues. Trimming pared 2 bases from V and 12 bases from J, leaving 15 bases between. Germline CDR1 SGHTA, CDR2 FQGTGA. In DNA, the CDR3 is TGTGCCAGCAGCTTAGACGAAGGACTATTCCAGTATTTT. It encodes CASSLDEGLFQYF.

This clone has a handful of counts. This rearrangement joins TRBV30 to TRBJ2-3; TRBD1 aligns across 10 bases. The germline CDR1 and CDR2 sequences are GTSNPN and SVGIG (reference sequence). The CDR3 has 15 amino acids. The ends lost 4 bases at V and 3 bases at J; junction bases unmatched: 7. The DNA for the CDR3 is TGTGCCTGGAAGAGGGGGACAGGGGAAACAGATACGCAGTATTTT. Its protein is CAWKRGTGETDTQYF.

A single count supports this clone. The J gene is TRBJ1-2, the V gene TRBV19; D is unresolved. Germline assignment: CDR1 LNHDA and CDR2 SQIVND (reference sequence). The CDR3 is 14 residues long. V lost 7 bases, J lost 8 bases, and 20 bases lay in between. In DNA, the CDR3 is TGTGCCAGTAACCCGGCCCCGGCGGGTGGAGGCTACACCTTC. As protein: CASNPAPAGGGYTF.

The chain has TRBV28 and TRBJ1-5; D is unresolved. Germline loops: CDR1 MDHEN, CDR2 SYDVKM. The V end lost 3 bases, the J end lost 4 bases, and 10 bases lay between the germline ends. CDR3 length: 14 amino acids. In DNA form, the CDR3 reads TGTGCCAGCAGTTTCGTACAGCGGAATCAGCCCCAGCATTTT. It yields the protein CASSFVQRNQPQHF. The variable domain in full, completed from reference TRBV28 and TRBJ1-5, reads DVKVTQSSRYLVKRTGEKVFLECVQDMDHENMFWYRQDPGLGLRLIYFSYDVKMKEKGDIPEGYSVSREKKERFSLILESASTNQTSMYLCASSFVQRNQPQHFGDGTRLSIL.

J is TRBJ1-2 and V is TRBV18, with D unclear. Germline assignment: CDR1 KGHSH and CDR2 LQKENI. The CDR3 sequence is 14 residues long. V shed 4 bases and J shed 1 base, with 10 bases lying between them. Here the CDR3 reads CASSLNEGNYGYTF. As DNA, the CDR3 is TGTGCCAGCTCACTAAACGAGGGTAACTATGGCTACACCTTC. Full variable domain (outside the CDR3, taken from reference TRBV18 and TRBJ1-2): NAGVMQNPRHLVRRRGQEARLRCSPMKGHSHVYWYRQLPEEGLKFMVYLQKENIIDESGMPKERFSAEFPKEGPSILRIQQVVRGDSAAYFCASSLNEGNYGYTFGSGTRLTVV.

This clone was detected only a few times. The chain combines TRBV6-5 with TRBJ1-2; D ambiguous. This CDR3 has 14 residues. Germline CDR1 and CDR2: MNHEY and SVGAGI. V was clipped by 0 bases and J by 3 bases, with 8 bases between them. The CDR3 protein is CASSYSSQDYGYTF. CDR3 bases: TGTGCCAGCAGTTACTCGAGTCAGGACTATGGCTACACCTTC.

This chain joins TRBV25-1 and TRBJ2-5, with D maybe TRBD1 (5 bases). The CDR3 totals 14 residues. V was clipped by 6 bases and J by 4 bases, with 15 bases between them. The germline V gene has CDR1 MGHDK and CDR2 SYGVNS. The CDR3 is CASSEQDPPETQYF. CDR3 sequence (DNA): TGTGCCAGCAGCGAACAGGATCCGCCAGAGACCCAGTACTTC.